One sample yielded the 18 T cell receptor beta chains listed below, sequenced in a study of Ad26.COV2.S vaccination and SARS-CoV-2 variants. The treatment here: about 20 received Ad26.COV2.S at low or high dose, single or two shots; about five received placebo; per-sample allocation not given. All samples were drawn on day 63, counting from the first vaccine or placebo injection. The table came from immunoSEQ multiplex PCR; TCRdb's copy has only in-frame clones and leaves some out. Of 350,000 to 500,000 clones in the sample, about 90% were seen once. Sequenced here: peripheral blood, sampled in a trial of Ad26.COV2.S vaccine versus placebo. The receptor source for this set is a person aged 18-65 years who received the Ad26.COV2.S COVID-19 vaccine or a placebo.

J is TRBJ1-4 and V is TRBV2; maybe TRBD1 (5 bases). V was cut by 7 bases and J by 2 bases, with 11 bases left in between. Germline-derived CDR1 and CDR2 are SNHLY and FYNNEI. The CDR3 length is 14 residues. CDR3 nucleotide sequence: TGTGCCAGCATTCGACAGAGTACTAATGAAAAACTGTTTTTT. As protein: CASIRQSTNEKLFF.

This clone turned up a few times. The chain employs TRBV11-2 and TRBJ2-7; D perhaps matches TRBD2 (7 bases). V lost 2 bases and J 0 bases, leaving 14 bases between the germline ends. This CDR3 contains 16 residues. Germline V gene sequence: CDR1 SGHAT, CDR2 FQNNGV. CDR3 DNA: TGTGCCAGCAGCTTACAAGGGGGGGCGTCCTCCTACGAGCAGTACTTC. This codes for CASSLQGGASSYEQYF.

V is TRBV6-5 and J is TRBJ1-1; tentatively, D is TRBD1 (5 bases). Germline-derived CDR1 and CDR2 are MNHEY and SVGAGI. This CDR3 region has 15 residues. Trimming took 6 bases from V and 3 from J, leaving 17 bases between them. CDR3: CASSAMDTLDTEAFF. In nucleotides, the CDR3 is TGTGCCAGCAGCGCCATGGACACTTTGGACACTGAAGCTTTCTTT.

The CDR3 protein is CASSYVGQQYGYTF. The CDR3, as DNA: TGTGCCAGCAGTTACGTCGGACAGCAATATGGCTACACCTTC. This chain joins TRBV6-2 or TRBV6-3 and TRBJ1-2; maybe TRBD1 (6 bases). This CDR3 is built from 14 residues. Germline CDR1 MNHEY, CDR2 SVGEGT. V dropped 2 bases and J dropped 5 bases, with 12 bases sitting between them.

The CDR3 sequence is CASSLARQGVAPLHF. The CDR3 bases are TGTGCCAGCAGCTTGGCACGACAGGGGGTTGCACCCCTCCACTTT. The chain is built from TRBV5-6 and TRBJ1-6; 9 bases match TRBD1. Germline V lookup: CDR1 SGHDT, CDR2 YYEEEE. The CDR3 is 15 residues long. With 0 bases clipped from V and 11 bases from J, the junction kept 6 bases outside the gene matches.

The rearrangement joins TRBV19 to TRBJ1-5, with 7 bases that match TRBD1. CDR1 is LNHDA and CDR2 is SQIVND in the germline V gene (reference sequence). The CDR3 is 15 amino acids. Trimming at V came to 4 bases and at J to 2 bases, leaving 5 bases not matched to a gene. CDR3 amino acids: CASSRTGVGNQPQHF. Here the CDR3 DNA reads TGTGCCAGTAGTAGGACAGGAGTGGGCAATCAGCCCCAGCATTTT.

A note on this clone: The junction and the germline gene differ at one end; a read error may be behind it. V usage is TRBV4-3 and J usage is TRBJ1-4, with unresolved D. The CDR3 runs to 15 residues. Germline CDR1 is LGHNA and CDR2 is YSLEER. The CDR3 DNA reads TGCGCCAGCAGCCAAGTATGGAGGTCTAATAAAAAACTGTTTTTT. It encodes CASSQVWRSNKKLFF.

This chain links TRBV19 with TRBJ2-7; D possibly matches TRBD1 or TRBD2 (7 bases each). The CDR3 length is 15 residues. Germline V gene data show CDR1 as LNHDA and CDR2 as SQIVND (reference sequence). V was trimmed by 4 bases and J by 1 base, leaving 14 bases between them. The CDR3 reads CASSKGASGSYEQYF. Here the CDR3 DNA reads TGTGCCAGTAGTAAGGGGGCTAGCGGATCCTACGAGCAGTACTTC.

The chain is built from TRBV7-9 and TRBJ1-1; D ambiguous. The CDR3 has 14 amino acids. The germline V gene encodes CDR1 SEHNR and CDR2 FQNEAQ (reference sequence). Trimming cost V 1 base and J 5 bases, with 11 bases left between them. CDR3 loop: CASSLGGGTTEAFF. The CDR3 region has the DNA TGTGCCAGCAGCTTAGGCGGAGGTACGACTGAAGCTTTCTTT.

The gene calls are TRBV5-4 and TRBJ2-2; unclear D gene. The CDR3 runs 15 residues. Trimming took 0 bases from V and 4 from J, leaving 10 bases between them. CDR1 and CDR2 from the germline V gene are SGHNT and YYREEE (reference sequence). CDR3 amino acids: CASSLGGYGTGELFF. CDR3 nucleotides: TGTGCCAGCAGCTTGGGCGGTTATGGCACCGGGGAGCTGTTTTTT.

This clone was counted only a few times. The chain recombines TRBV6-5 with TRBJ2-2; 7 bases are a match to TRBD1. J was trimmed by 6 bases and V by 9 bases; bases with no gene match: 4. Germline loops: CDR1 MNHEY, CDR2 SVGAGI. CDR3 size: 12 residues. CDR3 sequence: CASYRGSGELFF. As DNA, the CDR3 is TGTGCCAGTTACAGGGGATCCGGGGAGCTGTTTTTT.

The chain is built from TRBV27 and TRBJ2-3; TRBD1 aligns across 10 bases. This CDR3 comprises 18 residues. The V gene end was trimmed by 1 base and the J gene end by 4 bases; junction bases not matched to a gene: 11. CDR1 is MNHEY, CDR2 SMNVEV, per germline (reference sequence). The chain's CDR3 is CASSLLGSTGGRADTQYF. The CDR3, as DNA: TGTGCCAGCAGTTTATTGGGATCGACAGGGGGCAGGGCAGATACGCAGTATTTT.

The CDR3 DNA sequence: TGTGCCAGCGTTCAGCGGGAGGGCCAAAACATTCAGTACTTC. Its translation: CASVQREGQNIQYF. The chain joins TRBV2 to TRBJ2-4, with 10 nucleotides matching TRBD2. The germline V gene encodes CDR1 SNHLY and CDR2 FYNNEI. The V gene end was trimmed by 8 bases and the J gene end by 5 bases; junction bases not matched to a gene: 6. The CDR3 covers 14 residues.

This clone is a singleton in its sample. CDR3 sequence reads: CASSQELNDEAFF. The DNA for the CDR3 is TGTGCCAGCAGTCAAGAACTGAACGATGAAGCTTTCTTT. The chain is built from TRBV7-2 and TRBJ1-1; D gene uncertain. The ends were cut back, 6 bases at V and 7 bases at J, with 15 bases in the middle. Germline CDR1 and CDR2: SGHTA and FQGNSA. This CDR3 has 13 amino acids. Full variable domain (remainder filled in from reference TRBV7-2 and TRBJ1-1): GAGVSQSPSNKVTEKGKDVELRCDPISGHTALYWYRQSLGQGLEFLIYFQGNSAPDKSGLPSDRFSAERTGGSVSTLTIQRTQQEDSAVYLCASSQELNDEAFFGQGTRLTVV.

The V gene is TRBV7-7, the J gene TRBJ2-5; 10 bases fit TRBD2. CDR1 is SSHAT, CDR2 FNYEAQ, per germline (reference sequence). V lost 1 base and J lost 0; bases outside the gene matches: 11. The CDR3 is made up of 19 amino acids. The CDR3, as DNA: TGTGCCAGCAGCTTAGGGACTAGCGGAAACGCCCTGTACCAAGAGACCCAGTACTTC. Translating gives CASSLGTSGNALYQETQYF.

The chain carries TRBV7-9 and TRBJ2-1, with TRBD2 identical over 9 bases. Germline V gene data show CDR1 as SEHNR and CDR2 as FQNEAQ (reference sequence). J was trimmed by 8 bases and V by 10 bases; bases with no gene match: 18. CDR3 size: 16 residues. The CDR3 protein is CATFSSVGIAGDEQFF. In DNA form, the CDR3 reads TGTGCCACCTTCTCCAGCGTTGGGATAGCGGGAGATGAGCAGTTCTTC.

The rearrangement links TRBV18 to TRBJ2-1, with D possibly being TRBD2 (6 bases). The V end was cut by 3 bases, the J end by 4 bases, with 19 bases between. Germline V gene data show CDR1 as KGHSH and CDR2 as LQKENI. The CDR3 totals 17 residues. The CDR3 is CASSPLDYRKRYNEQFF. For the CDR3, the DNA is TGTGCCAGCTCACCTTTGGACTACCGGAAGAGATACAATGAGCAGTTCTTC.

This chain joins TRBV18 and TRBJ1-2; 8 bases map to TRBD1. Germline values: CDR1 KGHSH, CDR2 LQKENI. The CDR3 covers 14 residues. J was trimmed by 3 bases and V by 3 bases; bases with no gene match: 3. In nucleotides, the CDR3 is TGTGCCAGCTCACCGGGGACAGGCGACTATGGCTACACCTTC. As protein: CASSPGTGDYGYTF.